These 30 T cell receptor beta chains came from one sample sequenced in a study of cytomegalovirus exposure and HLA in healthy donors. PCR was performed using 60 Vbeta and 13 Jbeta primers. Libraries were prepared by immunoSEQ multiplex PCR; TCRdb keeps only in-frame clonotypes and omits some of them. The sample records under 150,000 clones, around 73% being singletons. What was sequenced was PBMCs. The receptors were gathered from a human donor in good health.

The chain is built from TRBV7-2 and TRBJ2-7, with D unresolved. The CDR3 is made up of 11 amino acids. Trimming shortened V by 1 base and J by 6 bases, and 4 bases separated the two germline ends. From germline, CDR1 is SGHTA and CDR2 FQGNSA. This chain's CDR3 is CASSLEAEQYF. CDR3 nucleotide sequence: TGTGCCAGCAGCTTAGAAGCCGAGCAGTACTTC.

This sequence joins TRBV27 and TRBJ2-3, with 10 bases lining up with TRBD2. The V segment lost 4 bases and the J segment 5 bases; nucleotides outside the gene matches: 9. This CDR3 has 16 amino acids. The V gene's germline CDR1 is MNHEY and CDR2 SMNVEV (reference sequence). CDR3 sequence reads: CASSSPASGRRDTQYF. In nucleotides, the CDR3 is TGTGCCAGCAGTTCACCGGCTAGCGGGAGAAGAGATACGCAGTATTTT.

This clone has more than one count but fewer than ten. V gene TRBV4-2 combines with J gene TRBJ1-3; possible D gene TRBD1, 6 bases. Per germline, CDR1 LGHNA and CDR2 YNFKEQ. This CDR3 comprises 17 residues. V was pared by 3 bases and J by 0 bases, with 15 bases between. CDR3 amino acids: CASSQDTGTSSGNTIYF. The DNA for the CDR3 is TGTGCCAGCAGCCAGGATACAGGGACCAGCTCTGGAAACACCATATATTTT.

In this sample, this clone turned up once. The chain has TRBV4-2 and TRBJ2-3, with 14 bases aligning to TRBD2. Per germline, CDR1 LGHNA and CDR2 YNFKEQ. The CDR3 totals 18 residues. J gave up 5 bases and V 4 bases, and 11 bases lay outside the gene matches. CDR3 loop: CASSPRLAGGPDVDTQYF. Here the CDR3 DNA reads TGTGCCAGCAGCCCCAGACTAGCGGGAGGGCCGGACGTAGATACGCAGTATTTT.

This chain connects TRBV30 to TRBJ1-1; D is undetermined. V gave up 4 bases and J gave up 5 bases, with 8 bases separating them. The germline gives CDR1 GTSNPN, CDR2 SVGIG (reference sequence). The CDR3 totals 11 residues. CDR3: CAWIWETEAFF. CDR3 DNA sequence: TGTGCCTGGATCTGGGAGACTGAAGCTTTCTTT.

With regard to this clone: The same CDR3 arises from other DNA sequences in this sample as well. The chain links TRBV5-5 to TRBJ2-7; 8 bases match TRBD1. Germline CDR1 reads SGHKS; CDR2 reads YYEKEE (reference sequence). The V and J ends lost 2 bases and 6 bases, in that order; junction bases with no gene match: 7. The CDR3 is 14 residues long. In DNA form, the CDR3 reads TGTGCCAGCAGCTTTGGACAGGGAAGAGGCGAGCAGTACTTC. Its translation: CASSFGQGRGEQYF.

The CDR3: CASSPQGWQETQYF. The CDR3, as DNA: TGTGCCAGCAGCCCACAGGGTTGGCAAGAGACCCAGTACTTC. The chain uses TRBV7-2 and TRBJ2-5, with a possible D match to TRBD1 (6 bases). The CDR3 consists of 14 residues. CDR1 SGHTA and CDR2 FQGNSA come from the germline V gene. V gave up 5 bases and J gave up 2 bases, with 12 bases separating them.

The J gene is TRBJ2-1, the V gene TRBV5-1, with TRBD1 identical over 8 bases. This CDR3 has 16 residues. The trim removed 2 bases at V and 6 bases at J, leaving 10 bases unmatched. Germline V CDR1 and CDR2: SGHRS, YFSETQ. For the CDR3, the DNA is TGCGCCAGCAGCTTTACCCGACAGGGGACTGGCAATGAGCAGTTCTTC. Protein product: CASSFTRQGTGNEQFF.

CDR3: CASSTPAGGPILLPFF. In nucleotides, the CDR3 is TGTGCCAGCAGCACCCCCGCGGGAGGGCCGATCCTCCTCCCGTTCTTC. The chain recombines TRBV28 with TRBJ2-1, with 9 bases identical to TRBD2. With 6 bases clipped from V and 15 bases from J, the junction kept 21 bases outside the gene matches. The CDR3 sequence is 16 residues long. Germline V gene lookup returns CDR1 MDHEN and CDR2 SYDVKM.

J is TRBJ1-2 and V is TRBV27, with a possible D match to TRBD1 (5 bases). Trimming took 6 bases from V and 1 from J, leaving 15 bases between them. The CDR3 length is 15 residues. Germline V gene sequence: CDR1 MNHEY, CDR2 SMNVEV (reference sequence). CDR3 amino acids: CASSPGTPFNYGYTF. DNA of the CDR3: TGTGCCAGCAGCCCCGGGACTCCTTTTAACTATGGCTACACCTTC.

This clone was seen only a few times. V is TRBV27 and J is TRBJ2-1, with TRBD2 identical over 10 bases. CDR1 is MNHEY, CDR2 SMNVEV, per germline (reference sequence). The J segment lost 8 bases and the V segment lost 4 bases, leaving 11 bases of the junction unmatched. There are 16 residues in the CDR3. As DNA, the CDR3 is TGTGCCAGCAGTTCCAAGCGGGAGGGCCCATCGGATGAGCAGTTCTTC. This encodes CASSSKREGPSDEQFF.

A single count supports this clone. The gene calls are TRBV10-1 and TRBJ2-2; 11 nucleotides match TRBD2. The CDR3 covers 21 residues. Germline lookup yields CDR1 WNHNN and CDR2 SYGVQD (reference sequence). J gave up 4 bases and V 8 bases, and 24 bases lay outside the gene matches. CDR3 DNA: TGCGCCAGCGGGGTGGGGGACAGGGTTAGCGGGAGGGCCCTCGGCACCGGGGAGCTGTTTTTT. It codes for CASGVGDRVSGRALGTGELFF.

The chain employs TRBV9 and TRBJ1-1; 11 bases line up with TRBD1. Looked up from germline, CDR1 is SGDLS and CDR2 is YYNGEE. The V segment lost 2 bases and the J segment 4 bases; nucleotides outside the gene matches: 4. CDR3 length: 15 amino acids. CDR3 nucleotide sequence: TGTGCCAGCAGCGTTGGACAGGGGGCAAGCACTGAAGCTTTCTTT. This translates into CASSVGQGASTEAFF.

V is TRBV9 and J is TRBJ2-7, with TRBD2 matching 11 bases. In germline, CDR1 is SGDLS, CDR2 YYNGEE. The CDR3 covers 17 residues. Trimming cost V 0 bases and J 3 bases; bases outside gene matches: 8. CDR3: CASSVGDSGRALYEQYF. DNA of the CDR3: TGTGCCAGCAGCGTAGGTGATAGCGGGAGGGCCCTCTACGAGCAGTACTTC.

On this clone itself: The junction and the germline gene differ at one end; a read error may be behind it. This rearrangement joins TRBV7-8 to TRBJ2-2, with D possibly TRBD2 on 6 matching bases. The CDR3 has 15 residues. Germline values: CDR1 SGHVS, CDR2 FQNEAQ. As DNA, the CDR3 is TGTGCCAGCAGCTTAGGGACCGTCGTCGGCGGGGAGCTGTTCTTT. Translation gives CASSLGTVVGGELFF.

The rearrangement links TRBV9 to TRBJ2-2; D ambiguous. Trimming shortened V by 7 bases and J by 4 bases, and 14 bases separated the two germline ends. The CDR3 totals 14 residues. Germline V gives CDR1 SGDLS, CDR2 YYNGEE. CDR3 residues: CASSGLRGTGELFF. For the CDR3, the DNA is TGTGCCAGCTCCGGGTTACGCGGCACCGGGGAGCTGTTTTTT.

The chain recombines TRBV19 with TRBJ1-1; possible D gene TRBD1, 6 bases. V gave up 0 bases and J gave up 10 bases, with 15 bases separating them. The CDR3 is made up of 14 amino acids. CDR1 and CDR2 (germline): LNHDA, SQIVND (reference sequence). CDR3 bases: TGTGCCAGTAGTATAGATACTCAGGGGTATGGAGCTTTCTTT. Amino acid sequence: CASSIDTQGYGAFF.

The chain carries TRBV7-9 and TRBJ2-7, with D unclear. V lost 7 bases and J 4 bases, leaving 14 bases between the germline ends. The length of the CDR3 is 13 residues. Germline lookup yields CDR1 SEHNR and CDR2 FQNEAQ (reference sequence). CDR3 DNA sequence: TGTGCCAGCACCCAAACGACACCGTACGAGCAGTACTTC. Its translation is CASTQTTPYEQYF.

Of note for this clone: A read error may account for a junction end that differs from germline. This sequence joins TRBV6-5 and TRBJ2-5, with D unclear. Germline V gives CDR1 MNHEY, CDR2 SVGAGI. CDR3 length: 13 residues. In nucleotides, the CDR3 is TGTGCCATCAGTGAACTGGAGACTGAGACCCAGTACTTC. Translating gives CAISELETETQYF.

The chain joins TRBV19 to TRBJ2-2; D might be TRBD1 (5 bases). Germline assignment: CDR1 LNHDA and CDR2 SQIVND (reference sequence). The CDR3 runs to 14 residues. V lost 6 bases and J 0 bases, leaving 8 bases between the germline ends. CDR3 in DNA: TGTGCCAGTAGCCAGACAGCGAACACCGGGGAGCTGTTTTTT. Translated, it gives CASSQTANTGELFF.

The chain recombines TRBV7-3 with TRBJ2-5; 9 bases are shared with TRBD1. With the DNA end fitting TRBJ2-7 better, the J assignment may be wrong. Germline loops: CDR1 SGHTA, CDR2 FQGTGA. The CDR3 contains 15 residues. The CDR3 spells CASSLGGTGTYEQYF. CDR3 sequence (DNA): TGTGCCAGCAGCTTAGGTGGGACAGGGACCTACGAGCAGTACTTC.

V is TRBV6-1 and J is TRBJ1-5, with a weak D call TRBD1 (5 bases). Trimming removed 8 bases from V and 2 bases from J, with 16 bases in between. Germline loops: CDR1 MNHNS, CDR2 SASEGT. The CDR3 loop spans 15 amino acids. CDR3 coding DNA: TGTGCCAGCCTTTTGGCGCAGGGCCGCAATCAGCCCCAGCATTTT. Encoded protein: CASLLAQGRNQPQHF.

The J gene is TRBJ1-4, the V gene TRBV27; unclear D gene. This CDR3 contains 14 residues. Deletions cut 3 bases from V and 4 bases from J, with 9 bases between. Per the germline V gene, CDR1 is MNHEY and CDR2 is SMNVEV (reference sequence). CDR3 in DNA: TGTGCCAGCAGTTTGGCAGGACTTAATGAAAAACTGTTTTTT. Amino acid sequence: CASSLAGLNEKLFF.

The CDR3: CASSLVSGPRTGYDNEQFF. As DNA, the CDR3 is TGTGCCAGCAGCTTAGTCTCGGGGCCGAGGACAGGGTACGACAATGAGCAGTTCTTC. This chain links TRBV11-1 with TRBJ2-1, with 8 bases that match TRBD1. This CDR3 has 19 residues. Trimming took 1 base from V and 5 from J; bases not matched to a gene: 16. Germline CDR1 is SGHAT and CDR2 is FQDESV (reference sequence). Combining the CDR3 with reference TRBV11-1 and TRBJ2-1 gives the whole variable domain EAEVAQSPRYKITEKSQAVAFWCDPISGHATLYWYRQILGQGPELLVQFQDESVVDDSQLPKDRFSAERLKGVDSTLKIQPAELGDSAMYLCASSLVSGPRTGYDNEQFFGPGTRLTVL.

This chain connects TRBV6-5 to TRBJ1-2; D unclear. V lost 0 bases and J lost 3, with 11 bases in between. The CDR3 runs 15 residues. The V gene's germline CDR1 is MNHEY and CDR2 SVGAGI. CDR3 protein: CASSYSTGWDYGYTF. In DNA form, the CDR3 reads TGTGCCAGCAGTTACTCGACGGGATGGGACTATGGCTACACCTTC.

The V and J genes are TRBV11-2 and TRBJ1-1, with 8 bases identical to TRBD1. The CDR3 is 19 residues long. The junction had 19 bases not matched to a gene; V was cut back by 7 bases and J by 0 bases. Germline values: CDR1 SGHAT, CDR2 FQNNGV. The DNA for the CDR3 is TGTGCCAGCAACAAGATCCTGGGACAGGTTCCGTCGATGAACACTGAAGCTTTCTTT. This codes for CASNKILGQVPSMNTEAFF.

The chain employs TRBV29-1 and TRBJ1-2; TRBD1 aligns across 7 bases. The germline V gene has CDR1 SQVTM and CDR2 ANQGSEA. This CDR3 spans 11 amino acids. V trimming: 7 bases; J trimming: 3 bases; junction bases outside the gene matches: 2. The CDR3 DNA sequence: TGCAGCGCCGGGACAGACTATGGCTACACCTTC. Translating it yields CSAGTDYGYTF.

In this sample, this clone turned up a few times. V gene TRBV6-5 combines with J gene TRBJ1-1; D not certain. V lost 6 bases to trimming and J lost 0 bases, with 8 bases between them. The CDR3 is 13 amino acids. From germline, CDR1 is MNHEY and CDR2 SVGAGI. CDR3 residues: CASSRRVNTEAFF. CDR3 nucleotide sequence: TGTGCCAGCAGCAGACGGGTGAACACTGAAGCTTTCTTT.

The V call is TRBV7-6, the J call TRBJ2-1; D may be TRBD2 (6 bases). The CDR3 is 15 residues long. Trimming took 2 bases from V and 6 from J, leaving 14 bases between them. Per the germline V gene, CDR1 is SGHVS and CDR2 is FNYEAQ. For the CDR3, the DNA is TGTGCCAGCAGCTTATTAGGGAGGTCGTTCAATGAGCAGTTCTTC. Translated, it gives CASSLLGRSFNEQFF.

CDR3 amino acids: CASSSRAVSGANVLTF. CDR3 DNA sequence: TGTGCCAGCTCATCGAGGGCGGTCTCTGGGGCCAACGTCCTGACTTTC. The chain employs TRBV18 and TRBJ2-6; D is possibly TRBD2 (5 bases). The length of the CDR3 is 16 residues. The germline V gene encodes CDR1 KGHSH and CDR2 LQKENI. The ends were cut back, 5 bases at V and 0 bases at J, with 11 bases in the middle.